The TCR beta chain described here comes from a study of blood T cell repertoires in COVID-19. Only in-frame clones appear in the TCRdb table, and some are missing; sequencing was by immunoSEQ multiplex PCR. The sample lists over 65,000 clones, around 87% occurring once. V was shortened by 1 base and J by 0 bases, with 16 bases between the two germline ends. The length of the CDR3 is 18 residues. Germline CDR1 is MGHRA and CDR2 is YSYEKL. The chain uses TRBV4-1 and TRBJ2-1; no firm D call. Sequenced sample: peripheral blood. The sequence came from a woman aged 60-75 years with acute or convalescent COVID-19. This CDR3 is CASSQGITHLSSYNEQFF. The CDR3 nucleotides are TGCGCCAGCAGCCAAGGTATCACGCACCTGAGCTCCTACAATGAGCAGTTCTTC.